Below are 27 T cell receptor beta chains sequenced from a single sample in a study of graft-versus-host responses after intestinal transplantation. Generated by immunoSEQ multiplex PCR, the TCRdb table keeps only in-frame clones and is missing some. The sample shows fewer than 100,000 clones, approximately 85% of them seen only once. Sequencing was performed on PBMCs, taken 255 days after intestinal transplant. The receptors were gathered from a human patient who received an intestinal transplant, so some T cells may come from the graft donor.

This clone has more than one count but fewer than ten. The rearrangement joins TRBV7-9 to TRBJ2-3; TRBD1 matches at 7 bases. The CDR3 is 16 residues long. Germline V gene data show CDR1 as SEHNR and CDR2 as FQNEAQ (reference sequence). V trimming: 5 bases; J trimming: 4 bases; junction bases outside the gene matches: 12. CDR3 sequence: CASSPHEGALADTQYF. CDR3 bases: TGTGCCAGCAGCCCCCATGAGGGGGCGCTGGCAGATACGCAGTATTTT.

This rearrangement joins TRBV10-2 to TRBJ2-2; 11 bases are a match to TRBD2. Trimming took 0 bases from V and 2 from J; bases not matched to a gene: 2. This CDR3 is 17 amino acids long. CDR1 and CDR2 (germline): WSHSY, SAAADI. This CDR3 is CASSESRLAGNTGELFF. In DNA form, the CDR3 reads TGCGCCAGCAGTGAGTCTCGACTAGCGGGAAACACCGGGGAGCTGTTTTTT.

This CDR3 is CASSLEGQIYTF. DNA for the CDR3: TGTGCCAGCAGCTTGGAGGGCCAGATCTACACCTTC. This sequence joins TRBV5-4 and TRBJ1-2; D not certain. With 0 bases removed from V and 10 bases from J, the gap between germline ends came to 10 bases. The V gene's germline CDR1 is SGHNT and CDR2 YYREEE (reference sequence). This CDR3 comprises 12 residues.

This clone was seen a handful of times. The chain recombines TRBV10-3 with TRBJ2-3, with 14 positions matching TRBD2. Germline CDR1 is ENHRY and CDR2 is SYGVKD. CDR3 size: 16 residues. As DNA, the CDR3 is TGTGGTGTAAGGACTAGCGGGAGGCCCAGCACAGATACGCAGTATTTT. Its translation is CGVRTSGRPSTDTQYF.

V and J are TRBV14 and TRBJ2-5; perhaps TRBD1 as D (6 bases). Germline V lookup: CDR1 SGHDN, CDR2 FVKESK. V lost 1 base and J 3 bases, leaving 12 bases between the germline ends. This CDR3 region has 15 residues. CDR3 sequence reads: CASSQGIQGKETQYF. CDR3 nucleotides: TGTGCCAGCAGCCAAGGTATACAGGGAAAAGAGACCCAGTACTTC.

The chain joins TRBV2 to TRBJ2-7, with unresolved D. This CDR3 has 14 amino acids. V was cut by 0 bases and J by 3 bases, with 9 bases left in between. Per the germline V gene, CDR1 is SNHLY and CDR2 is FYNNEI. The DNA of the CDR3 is TGTGCCAGCAGTGAAGCTCGGGCTCTCTACGAGCAGTACTTC. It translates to CASSEARALYEQYF. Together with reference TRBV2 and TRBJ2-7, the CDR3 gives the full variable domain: EPEVTQTPSHQVTQMGQEVILRCVPISNHLYFYWYRQILGQKVEFLVSFYNNEISEKSEIFDDQFSVERPDGSNFTLKIRSTKLEDSAMYFCASSEARALYEQYFGPGTRLTVT.

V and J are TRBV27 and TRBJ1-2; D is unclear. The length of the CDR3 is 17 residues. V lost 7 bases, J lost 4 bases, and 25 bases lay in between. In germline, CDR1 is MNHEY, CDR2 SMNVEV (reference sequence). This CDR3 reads CASTVRSPQIGLYGYTF. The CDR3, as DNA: TGTGCCAGCACGGTTAGGAGCCCTCAAATAGGGCTCTATGGCTACACCTTC.

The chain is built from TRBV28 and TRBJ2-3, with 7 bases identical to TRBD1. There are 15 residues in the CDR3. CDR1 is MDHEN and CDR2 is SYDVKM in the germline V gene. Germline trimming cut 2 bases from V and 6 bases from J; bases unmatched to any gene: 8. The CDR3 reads CASSLGTVRQDTQYF. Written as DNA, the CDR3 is TGTGCCAGCAGTTTAGGGACAGTGCGGCAGGATACGCAGTATTTT.

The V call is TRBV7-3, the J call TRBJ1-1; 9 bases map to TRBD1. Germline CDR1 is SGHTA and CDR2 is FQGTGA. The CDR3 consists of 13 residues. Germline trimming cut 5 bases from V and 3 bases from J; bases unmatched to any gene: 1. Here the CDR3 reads CASSRDRDTEAFF. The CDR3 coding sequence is TGTGCCAGCAGCCGGGACAGGGACACTGAAGCTTTCTTT.

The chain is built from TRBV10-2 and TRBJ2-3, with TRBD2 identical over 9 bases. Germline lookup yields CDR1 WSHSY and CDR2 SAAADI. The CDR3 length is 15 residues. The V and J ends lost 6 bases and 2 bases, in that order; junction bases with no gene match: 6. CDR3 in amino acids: CASRASGAPTDTQYF. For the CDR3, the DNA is TGCGCCAGCAGAGCTAGCGGGGCCCCCACAGATACGCAGTATTTT.

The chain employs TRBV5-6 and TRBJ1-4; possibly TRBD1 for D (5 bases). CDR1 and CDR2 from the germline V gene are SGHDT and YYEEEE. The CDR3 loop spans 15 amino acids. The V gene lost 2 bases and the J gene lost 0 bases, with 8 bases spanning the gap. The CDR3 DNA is TGTGCCAGCAGCTTCGGACAAACAACTAATGAAAAACTGTTTTTT. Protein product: CASSFGQTTNEKLFF.

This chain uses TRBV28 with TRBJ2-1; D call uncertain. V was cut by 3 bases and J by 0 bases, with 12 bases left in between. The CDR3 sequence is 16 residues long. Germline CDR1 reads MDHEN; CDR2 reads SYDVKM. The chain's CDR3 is CASSFLRQSSYNEQFF. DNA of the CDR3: TGTGCCAGCAGTTTTTTGCGGCAGAGCTCCTACAATGAGCAGTTCTTC.

CDR3 coding DNA: TGTGCCAGCAGCCCGACGGGGCAATTTGCAACTAATGAAAAACTGTTTTTT. Protein: CASSPTGQFATNEKLFF. This chain uses TRBV28 with TRBJ1-4, with D perhaps TRBD1 (5 bases). This CDR3 is 17 amino acids long. Per the germline V gene, CDR1 is MDHEN and CDR2 is SYDVKM. Trimming took 6 bases from V and 0 from J, leaving 17 bases between them.

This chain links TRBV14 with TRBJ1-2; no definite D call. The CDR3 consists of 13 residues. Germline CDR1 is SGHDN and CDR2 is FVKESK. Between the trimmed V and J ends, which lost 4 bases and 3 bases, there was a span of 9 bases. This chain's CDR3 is CASSLIPDYGYTF. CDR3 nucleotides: TGTGCCAGCAGCCTGATACCCGACTATGGCTACACCTTC.

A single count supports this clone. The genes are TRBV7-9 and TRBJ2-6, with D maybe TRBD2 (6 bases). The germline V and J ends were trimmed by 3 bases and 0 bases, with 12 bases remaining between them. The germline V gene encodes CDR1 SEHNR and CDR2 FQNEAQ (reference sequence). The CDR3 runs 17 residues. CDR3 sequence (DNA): TGTGCCAGCAGCTTCGACGTGGAGGGCTCTGGGGCCAACGTCCTGACTTTC. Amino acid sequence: CASSFDVEGSGANVLTF.

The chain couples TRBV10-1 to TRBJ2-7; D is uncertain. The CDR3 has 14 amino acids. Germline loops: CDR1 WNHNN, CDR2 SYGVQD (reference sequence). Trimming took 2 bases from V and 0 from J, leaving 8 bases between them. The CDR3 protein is CASSEGLSSYEQYF. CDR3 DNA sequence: TGCGCCAGCAGTGAGGGATTAAGCTCCTACGAGCAGTACTTC.

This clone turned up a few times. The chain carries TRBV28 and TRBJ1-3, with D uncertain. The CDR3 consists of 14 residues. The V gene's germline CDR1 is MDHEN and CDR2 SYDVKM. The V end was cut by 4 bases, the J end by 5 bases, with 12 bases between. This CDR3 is CASSSRTERNTIYF. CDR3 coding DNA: TGTGCCAGCAGTTCAAGAACCGAGAGAAACACCATATATTTT.

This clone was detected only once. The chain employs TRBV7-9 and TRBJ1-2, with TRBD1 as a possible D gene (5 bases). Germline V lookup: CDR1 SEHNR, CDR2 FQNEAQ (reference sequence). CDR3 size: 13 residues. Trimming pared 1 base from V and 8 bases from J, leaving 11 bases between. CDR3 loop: CASSLGPRAGYTF. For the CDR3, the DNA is TGTGCCAGCAGCTTAGGGCCCAGGGCAGGCTACACCTTC. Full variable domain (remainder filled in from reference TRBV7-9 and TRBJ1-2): DTGVSQNPRHKITKRGQNVTFRCDPISEHNRLYWYRQTLGQGPEFLTYFQNEAQLEKSRLLSDRFSAERPKGSFSTLEIQRTEQGDSAMYLCASSLGPRAGYTFGSGTRLTVV.

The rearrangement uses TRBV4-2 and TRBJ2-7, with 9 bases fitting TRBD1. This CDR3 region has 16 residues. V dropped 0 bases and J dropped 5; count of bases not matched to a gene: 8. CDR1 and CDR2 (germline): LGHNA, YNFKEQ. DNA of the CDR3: TGTGCCAGCAGCCAAGATTACCGGGACAGGGCCCACGAGCAGTACTTC. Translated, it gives CASSQDYRDRAHEQYF.

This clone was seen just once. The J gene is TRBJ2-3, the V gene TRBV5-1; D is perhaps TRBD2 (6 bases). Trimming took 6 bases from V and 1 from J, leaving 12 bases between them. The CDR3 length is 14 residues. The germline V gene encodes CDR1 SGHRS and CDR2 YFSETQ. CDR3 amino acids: CASTGVAGTDTQYF. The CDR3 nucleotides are TGCGCCAGCACAGGTGTAGCGGGCACAGATACGCAGTATTTT.

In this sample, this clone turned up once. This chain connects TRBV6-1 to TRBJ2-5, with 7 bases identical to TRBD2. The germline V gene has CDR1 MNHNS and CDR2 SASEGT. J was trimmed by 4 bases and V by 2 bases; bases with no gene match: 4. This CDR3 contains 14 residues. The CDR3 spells CASSESWGGETQYF. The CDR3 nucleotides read TGTGCCAGCAGTGAATCGTGGGGGGGAGAGACCCAGTACTTC.

The CDR3 spells CSVEGVWGSTDTQYF. CDR3 DNA: TGCAGCGTTGAAGGGGTGTGGGGGAGTACAGATACGCAGTATTTT. This sequence joins TRBV29-1 and TRBJ2-3; perhaps D is TRBD1 or TRBD2 (5 bases each). Trimming pared 1 base from V and 3 bases from J, leaving 14 bases between. The germline CDR1 and CDR2 sequences are SQVTM and ANQGSEA. The CDR3 consists of 15 residues.

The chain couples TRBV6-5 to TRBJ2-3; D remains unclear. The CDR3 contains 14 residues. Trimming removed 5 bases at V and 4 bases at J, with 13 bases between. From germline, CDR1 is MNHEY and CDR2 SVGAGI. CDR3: CASSPRNLADTQYF. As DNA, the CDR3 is TGTGCCAGCAGTCCTCGAAACCTTGCAGATACGCAGTATTTT.

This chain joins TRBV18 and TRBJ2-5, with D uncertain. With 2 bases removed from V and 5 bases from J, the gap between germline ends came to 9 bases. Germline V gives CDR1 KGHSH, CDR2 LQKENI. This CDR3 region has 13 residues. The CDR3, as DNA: TGTGCCAGCTCACCAGCCGGAAGGGAGACCCAGTACTTC. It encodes CASSPAGRETQYF.

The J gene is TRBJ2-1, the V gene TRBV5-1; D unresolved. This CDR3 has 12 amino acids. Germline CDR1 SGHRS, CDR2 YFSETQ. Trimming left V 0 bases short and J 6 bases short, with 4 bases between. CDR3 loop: CASSLGGNEQFF. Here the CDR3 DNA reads TGCGCCAGCAGCTTGGGAGGCAATGAGCAGTTCTTC.

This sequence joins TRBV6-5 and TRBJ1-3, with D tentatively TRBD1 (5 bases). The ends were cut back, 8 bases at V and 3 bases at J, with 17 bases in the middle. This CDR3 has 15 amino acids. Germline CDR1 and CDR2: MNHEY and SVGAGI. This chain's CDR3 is CASGETREGGNTIYF. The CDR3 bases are TGTGCCAGCGGCGAAACCAGGGAAGGTGGAAACACCATATATTTT.

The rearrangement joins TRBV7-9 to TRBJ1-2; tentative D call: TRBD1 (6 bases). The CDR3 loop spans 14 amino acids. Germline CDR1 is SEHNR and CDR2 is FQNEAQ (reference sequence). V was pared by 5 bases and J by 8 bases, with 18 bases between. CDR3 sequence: CASSPGGGRWGYTF. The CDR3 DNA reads TGTGCCAGCAGCCCCGGAGGGGGACGGTGGGGCTACACCTTC.